This is a list of T cell receptor beta chains from one sample in a study of cytomegalovirus exposure and HLA in healthy donors. Assay used: immunoSEQ multiplex PCR; TCRdb lists only in-frame clones, some missing. The top ten hold around 5.4% of the sample, which has about 200,000 clones, roughly 83% seen once. The sample was PBMCs. Every receptor here comes from a woman between 18 and 29 years old in good health and CMV-seronegative. Each CDR3 is given with its conserved first and last residue. A D gene is named only where the DNA matches it firmly. The size entry is marked missing in some rows and otherwise reads once, few, many or a size class.

TRBD1,-,TRBV5-1,TRBJ1-1,TGCGCCAGCAGCAATGGACAGGCGTCAACTTTCTTT,CASSNGQASTFF
-,-,TRBV4-1,TRBJ2-3,TGCGCCAGCAGCCAAGTCTTACCGAACACAGATACGCAGTATTTT,CASSQVLPNTDTQYF
-,-,TRBV14,TRBJ1-1,TGTGCCAGCAGCCAAGACAGGGCTGAAGGAAACACTGAAGCTTTCTTT,CASSQDRAEGNTEAFF
-,once,TRBV4-1,TRBJ1-4,TGCGCCAGCAGCCAAGGACCTAATGAAAAACTGTTTTTT,CASSQGPNEKLFF
TRBD1,-,TRBV13,TRBJ2-3,TGTGCCAGCAGCTTAGGAAGGGGGCGGAGCACAGATACGCAGTATTTT,CASSLGRGRSTDTQYF
-,-,TRBV28,TRBJ2-7,TGTGCCAGCAGGTCTCGGGGGCGAGATGTCTACGAGCAGTACTTC,CASRSRGRDVYEQYF
-,few,TRBV5-1,TRBJ2-7,TGCGCCAGCAGCTTTGCAGGGGAGCAGTACTTC,CASSFAGEQYF
-,-,TRBV2,TRBJ1-5,TGTGCCAGCAGACCACGCTACTCGGGCAATCAGCCCCAGCATTTT,CASRPRYSGNQPQHF
TRBD1,-,TRBV28,TRBJ2-7,TGTGCCAGCACCCAAGCAGGACAGGCCTACGAGCAGTACTTC,CASTQAGQAYEQYF
-,-,TRBV6-5,TRBJ2-3,TGTGCCAGCAGTTACTCCGGCCTACTCACAGATACGCAGTATTTT,CASSYSGLLTDTQYF
-,-,TRBV5-6,TRBJ2-1,TGTGCCAGCAGCGAACGGGGGACTGGCTCCTACAATGAGCAGTTCTTC,CASSERGTGSYNEQFF
-,few,TRBV6-5,TRBJ1-5,TGTGCCAGCAGTTGGGACGTTAGCAATCAGCCCCAGCATTTT,CASSWDVSNQPQHF
-,-,TRBV5-4,TRBJ1-1,TGTGCCAGCAGCTCGGGAATCACTGAAGCTTTCTTT,CASSSGITEAFF
-,-,TRBV6-6,TRBJ2-5,TGTGCCAGCAGTTACTCGGGGACCCAGTACTTC,CASSYSGTQYF
-,once,TRBV29-1,TRBJ2-2,TGCAGCGTTGGCGGGAACACCGGGGAGCTGTTTTTT,CSVGGNTGELFF
-,-,TRBV5-6,TRBJ2-7,TGTGCCAGCTCACGCCGAACCTACGAGCAGTACTTC,CASSRRTYEQYF
TRBD1,few,TRBV4-2,TRBJ1-2,TGTGCCAGCAGCGATACAGGGGTAAACTATGGCTACACCTTC,CASSDTGVNYGYTF
-,-,TRBV7-9,TRBJ2-7,TGTGCCAGCAGCCCCGGTAGCTACGAGCAGTACTTC,CASSPGSYEQYF
TRBD1,-,TRBV29-1,TRBJ2-7,TGCAGCGTATCCGAGACAGGGATTCGGAGCTACGAGCAGTACTTC,CSVSETGIRSYEQYF
-,-,TRBV6-5,TRBJ1-1,TGTGCCAGCAGTTACGCCGGGAGTAGCACTGAAGCTTTCTTT,CASSYAGSSTEAFF
TRBD1,-,TRBV18,TRBJ1-1,TGTGCCAGCTCACCTCAGGGGGTTTGGACTGAAGCTTTCTTT,CASSPQGVWTEAFF
TRBD2,-,TRBV6-5,TRBJ2-7,TGTGCCAGCAGTTACGGGGAGGGACCGGCCTACGAGCAGTACTTC,CASSYGEGPAYEQYF
-,-,TRBV27,TRBJ1-5,TGTGCCAGCGGACCGAATCAGCCCCAGCATTTT,CASGPNQPQHF
-,-,TRBV2,TRBJ1-4,TGTGCCAGCAGCGTTGTTCCTAATGAAAAACTGTTTTTT,CASSVVPNEKLFF
-,-,TRBV4-1,TRBJ2-7,TGCGCCAGCAGCCAAGGCCCGGACACTTTATACGAGCAGTACTTC,CASSQGPDTLYEQYF
-,once,TRBV6-5,TRBJ1-1,TGTGCCAGCAGACGGAACACTGAAGCTTTCTTT,CASRRNTEAFF
-,-,TRBV30,TRBJ2-3,TGTGCCTGGAAAAAGGGGTGGACAGATACGCAGTATTTT,CAWKKGWTDTQYF
-,many,TRBV6-5,TRBJ1-1,TGTGCCAGCAGTTACTCGAGGGGCACTGAAGCTTTCTTT,CASSYSRGTEAFF
-,-,TRBV27,TRBJ2-7,TGTGCCAGCAGAATCCGGGACGGCACCTACGAGCAGTACTTC,CASRIRDGTYEQYF
-,-,TRBV6-1,TRBJ1-2,TGTGCCAGCAGTGAAGAAGACGGGGGCCGCCGAGATGGCTACACCTTC,CASSEEDGGRRDGYTF
TRBD1,-,TRBV9,TRBJ2-7,TGTGCCAGCAGCGCCGGACAGGGACAGGCCTACGAGCAGTACTTC,CASSAGQGQAYEQYF
TRBD2,-,TRBV30,TRBJ2-7,TGTGCCTGCTCCAGCGGGATCACTTACGAGCAGTACTTC,CACSSGITYEQYF
TRBD1,-,TRBV7-9,TRBJ2-1,TGTGCCAGCAGCTCCGGACAGGGGACGTACAATGAGCAGTTCTTC,CASSSGQGTYNEQFF
TRBD2,-,TRBV5-4,TRBJ2-7,TGTGCCAGCAGCTTCTTAGCGGGAGGCTACGAGCAGTACTTC,CASSFLAGGYEQYF
TRBD1,-,TRBV5-1,TRBJ1-6,TGCGCCAGCAGCTTGTTTCAGGGGGACAATTCACCCCTCCACTTT,CASSLFQGDNSPLHF
-,-,TRBV7-8,TRBJ2-2,TGTGCCAGCAGCTCCAACAGGAAGGCCGGGGAGCTGTTTTTT,CASSSNRKAGELFF
TRBD2,-,TRBV28,TRBJ2-1,TGTGCCAGCAGACCCCCCGGACTAGCGGGACACAATGAGCAGTTCTTC,CASRPPGLAGHNEQFF
TRBD2,-,TRBV30,TRBJ2-1,TGTGCCTGGAAGGGCGGGGGGCCCTACAATGAGCAGTTCTTC,CAWKGGGPYNEQFF
-,-,TRBV6-5,TRBJ2-3,TGTGCCAGCAGTTACGGGCAGGGCACAGATACGCAGTATTTT,CASSYGQGTDTQYF
-,-,TRBV7-6,TRBJ2-7,TGTGCCAGCAGCTTACGGGTCGGTTTATCCTACGAGCAGTACTTC,CASSLRVGLSYEQYF
-,-,TRBV30,TRBJ1-3,TGTGCCTGGAGCCGGGGCTCTGGAAACACCATATATTTT,CAWSRGSGNTIYF
-,once,TRBV2,TRBJ1-2,TGTGCCAGCAGTGAAGCGCTTAGGGCTAGGGGGTATGGCTACACCTTC,CASSEALRARGYGYTF
-,-,TRBV7-9,TRBJ2-3,TGTGCCAGCACCAACAGAATAGCGCAGTATTTT,CASTNRIAQYF
-,-,TRBV20-1,TRBJ1-1,TGCAGTGCTAGATCTGAGACAGAAGCTTTCTTT,CSARSETEAFF
TRBD2,few,TRBV19,TRBJ2-5,TGTGCCAGTACCGCGGGACTAGCGTTAGCGGAGACCCAGTACTTC,CASTAGLALAETQYF
-,-,TRBV7-9,TRBJ1-1,TGTGCCAGCAGCTTACAAGAGAACACTGAAGCTTTCTTT,CASSLQENTEAFF
TRBD2,-,TRBV4-1,TRBJ2-5,TGCGCCAGCAGCCATTTCGGGGGGGGGACGAAAGAGACCCAGTACTTC,CASSHFGGGTKETQYF
-,few,TRBV5-1,TRBJ1-2,TGCGCCAGCAGCTTGGGCCCCGAAGACTATGGCTACACCTTC,CASSLGPEDYGYTF
-,-,TRBV9,TRBJ1-4,TGTGCCAGCAGCGAAAGGGTAATCGATGAAAAACTGTTTTTT,CASSERVIDEKLFF
-,-,TRBV25-1,TRBJ2-5,TGTGCCAGCACGGTGGGGGCGGAGGAAGAGACCCAGTACTTC,CASTVGAEEETQYF
-,-,TRBV13,TRBJ2-4,TGTGCCAGCAGCTTACATCAGGGCCCCAAAAACATTCAGTACTTC,CASSLHQGPKNIQYF
-,-,TRBV6-5,TRBJ1-2,TGTGCCAGCAGTTACTCCCTACAGGGAGTGGGTGGCTACACCTTC,CASSYSLQGVGGYTF
-,-,TRBV4-1,TRBJ1-5,TGCGCCAGCAGCCAAGATCAGTATCAGCCCCAGCATTTT,CASSQDQYQPQHF
TRBD1,-,TRBV6-1,TRBJ1-5,TGTGCCAGCGGGACAGCGACAGGAGGAGCTCAGCCCCAGCATTTT,CASGTATGGAQPQHF
-,few,TRBV5-1,TRBJ2-7,TGCGCCAGCAGCTTGGTGGACCGATCCTACGAGCAGTACTTC,CASSLVDRSYEQYF
TRBD1,-,TRBV9,TRBJ1-2,TGTGCCAGCAGCGAATCAGGGGGGCGAGGGCCCAACTATGGCTACACCTTC,CASSESGGRGPNYGYTF
TRBD1,-,TRBV7-2,TRBJ1-1,TGTGCCAGCAGCTCTCAGGGGGCCACTGAAGCTTTCTTT,CASSSQGATEAFF
TRBD1,-,TRBV30,TRBJ2-3,TGTGCCTGGAGTACAGGGGCCCTGGCTAATACGCAGTATTTT,CAWSTGALANTQYF
-,-,TRBV4-2,TRBJ1-4,TGTGCCAGCAGCCAAGACGAAGGCGGAACTAATGAAAAACTGTTTTTT,CASSQDEGGTNEKLFF
-,-,TRBV28,TRBJ2-5,TGTGCCAGCAGTACCGGGGCCCGACAAGAGACCCAGTACTTC,CASSTGARQETQYF